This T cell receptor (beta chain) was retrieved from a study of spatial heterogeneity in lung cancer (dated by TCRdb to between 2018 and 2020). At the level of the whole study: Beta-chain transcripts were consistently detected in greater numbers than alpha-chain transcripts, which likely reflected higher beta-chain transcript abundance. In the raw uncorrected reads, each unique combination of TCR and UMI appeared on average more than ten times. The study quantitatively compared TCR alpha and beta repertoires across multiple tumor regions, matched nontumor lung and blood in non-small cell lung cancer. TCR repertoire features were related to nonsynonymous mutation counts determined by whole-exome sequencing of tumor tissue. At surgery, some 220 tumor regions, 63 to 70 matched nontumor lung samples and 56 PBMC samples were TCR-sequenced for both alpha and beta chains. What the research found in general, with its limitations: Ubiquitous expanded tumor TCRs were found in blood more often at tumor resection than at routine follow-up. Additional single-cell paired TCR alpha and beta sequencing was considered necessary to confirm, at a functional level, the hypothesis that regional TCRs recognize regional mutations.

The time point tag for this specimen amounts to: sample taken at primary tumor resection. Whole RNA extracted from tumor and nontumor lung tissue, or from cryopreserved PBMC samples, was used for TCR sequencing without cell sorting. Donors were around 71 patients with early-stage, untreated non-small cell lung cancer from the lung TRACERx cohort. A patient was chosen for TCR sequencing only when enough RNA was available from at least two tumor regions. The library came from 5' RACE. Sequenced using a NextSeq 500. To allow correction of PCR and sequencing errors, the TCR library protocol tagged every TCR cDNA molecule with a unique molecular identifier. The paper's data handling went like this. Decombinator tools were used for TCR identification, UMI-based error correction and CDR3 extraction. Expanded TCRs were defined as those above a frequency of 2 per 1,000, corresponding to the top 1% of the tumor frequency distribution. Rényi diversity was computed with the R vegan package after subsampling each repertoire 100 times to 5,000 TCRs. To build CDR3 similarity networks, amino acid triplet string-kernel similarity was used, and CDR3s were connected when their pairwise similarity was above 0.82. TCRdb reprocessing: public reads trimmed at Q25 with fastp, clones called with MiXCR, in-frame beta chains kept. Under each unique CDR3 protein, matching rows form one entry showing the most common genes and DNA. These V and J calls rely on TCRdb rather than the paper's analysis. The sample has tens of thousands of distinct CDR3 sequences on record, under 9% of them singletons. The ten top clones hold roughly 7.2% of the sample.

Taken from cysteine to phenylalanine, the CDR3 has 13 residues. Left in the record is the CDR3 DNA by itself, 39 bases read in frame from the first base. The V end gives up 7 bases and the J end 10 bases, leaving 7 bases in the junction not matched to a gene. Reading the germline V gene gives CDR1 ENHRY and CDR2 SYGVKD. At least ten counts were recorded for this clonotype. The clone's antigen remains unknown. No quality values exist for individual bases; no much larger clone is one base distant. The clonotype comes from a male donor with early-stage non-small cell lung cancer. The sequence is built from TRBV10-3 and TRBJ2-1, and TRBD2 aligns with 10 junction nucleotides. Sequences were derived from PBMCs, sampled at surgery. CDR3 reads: CAITGTSDDEQFF. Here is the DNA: TGTGCCATCACCGGGACTAGCGATGACGAGCAGTTCTTC.